This is a list of T cell receptor beta chains from one sample in a study of CD8 T cells in Susac syndrome. TCRdb re-called the immunoSEQ multiplex PCR reads through MiXCR, storing one row per CDR3 protein. The table has 100,000 to 150,000 distinct CDR3 sequences, around 85% seen once. Material for sequencing was CD8+ T cells from PBMCs. The receptor source for this set is a human donor with multiple sclerosis. CDR3s include the opening cysteine and the closing phenylalanine or tryptophan. D genes are given only for firm matches. Part of the rows lack a size; the others show once, few, many or a class for expanded clones.

NA NA TRBJ2-1 TRBV3-1 TGTGCCAGCAGCCGCAAGTGGTTGCCCGGCGGACCTAGCTCCTACAATGAGCAGTTCTTC CASSRKWLPGGPSSYNEQFF
NA TRBD2 TRBJ2-7 TRBV5-6 TGTGCCAGCAGCCGGTGGACTAGCGGGGGGCCAACCTACGAGCAGTACTTC CASSRWTSGGPTYEQYF
NA NA TRBJ2-1 TRBV7-9 TGTGCCAGCAGCTCCGAAGGGGTGGGACATGAGCAGTTCTTC CASSSEGVGHEQFF
NA TRBD1 TRBJ2-2 TRBV11-2 TGTGCCAGCAGCTCGTCACAGGGGGCGAACACCGGGGAGCTGTTTTTT CASSSSQGANTGELFF
NA NA TRBJ2-1 TRBV5-1 TGCGCCAGCAGCTTGGGGGGATTGAACAATGAGCAGTTCTTC CASSLGGLNNEQFF
once TRBD1 TRBJ1-2 TRBV7-9 TGTGCCAGCAGCTCCCCGGAGACAGGGACCTACTATGGCTACACCTTC CASSSPETGTYYGYTF
NA TRBD1 TRBJ2-7 TRBV4-1 TGCGCCAGCAGCCAACGGCCGGGACAGGCTAAAGGGGAGCAGTACTTC CASSQRPGQAKGEQYF
NA NA TRBJ2-1 TRBV27 TGTGCCAGCATCGGGAGCTCCTACAATGAGCAGTTCTTC CASIGSSYNEQFF
NA NA TRBJ2-3 TRBV24-1 TGTGCCACCAGTGATTTGGCAGGTTTTGATACGCAGTATTTT CATSDLAGFDTQYF
once NA TRBJ1-1 TRBV12-5 TGTGCTAGTGGTTTGGTGGGATCTTTGAACACTGAAGCTTTCTTT CASGLVGSLNTEAFF
NA TRBD2 TRBJ2-3 TRBV4-2 TGTGCCAGCAGCCCGATACTAGCGGCCTCCACAGATACGCAGTATTTT CASSPILAASTDTQYF
NA NA TRBJ1-2 TRBV29-1 TGCAGCGTTGTCGGGGGAAACTATGGCTACACCTTC CSVVGGNYGYTF
NA NA TRBJ1-3 TRBV28 TGTGCCAGCGTCAAATGGGGCATCTCTGGAAACACCATATATTTT CASVKWGISGNTIYF
NA TRBD1 TRBJ1-2 TRBV4-2 TGTGCCAGCAGCCCAGGGGGAGGCTACACCTTC CASSPGGGYTF